This T cell receptor beta chain was recorded in a study of siplizumab effects on memory and regulatory T cells. Study-wide results and limits: Suppressive function of proliferating Tregs from siplizumab cultures was not confirmed. Mappable CD4+ clones that were alloreactive averaged approximately 64% Treg-derived with siplizumab versus around 27% in controls.

Per-sample assaying covered roughly 100,000 TCR templates. Using immunoSEQ multiplex PCR, the repertoire was profiled, and TCRdb retains in-frame clones only, with some absent. The repertoire holds more than 85,000 clones, approximately 92% seen once, with 2.5% to 3% in the top ten. Per germline, CDR1 KGHSH and CDR2 LQKENI. The CDR3 consists of 14 residues. The V gene lost 2 bases and the J gene lost 2 bases, with 9 bases spanning the gap. On this clone: Its target is not known.

What was sequenced was CD4+ T cells sorted from blood. The chain employs TRBV18 and TRBJ1-1, with a possible D match to TRBD1 (5 bases). This receptor was taken from a human donor in good health. Some clones in this sample may be carry-over from other donors' samples. The CDR3 region has the DNA TGTGCCAGCTCACCAATCCAGGGCAACACTGAAGCTTTCTTT. Its protein is CASSPIQGNTEAFF.